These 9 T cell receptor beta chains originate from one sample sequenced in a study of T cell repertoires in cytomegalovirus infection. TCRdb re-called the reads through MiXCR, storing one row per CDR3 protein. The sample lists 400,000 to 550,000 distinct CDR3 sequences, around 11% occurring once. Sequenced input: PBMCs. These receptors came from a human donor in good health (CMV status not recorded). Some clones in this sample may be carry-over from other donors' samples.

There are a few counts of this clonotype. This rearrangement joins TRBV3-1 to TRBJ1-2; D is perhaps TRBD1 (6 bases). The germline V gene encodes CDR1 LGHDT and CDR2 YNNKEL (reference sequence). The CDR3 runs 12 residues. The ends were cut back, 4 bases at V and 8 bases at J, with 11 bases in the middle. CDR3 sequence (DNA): TGTGCCAGCAGCCCGTCAAGGGGGGGCTACACCTTC. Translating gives CASSPSRGGYTF.

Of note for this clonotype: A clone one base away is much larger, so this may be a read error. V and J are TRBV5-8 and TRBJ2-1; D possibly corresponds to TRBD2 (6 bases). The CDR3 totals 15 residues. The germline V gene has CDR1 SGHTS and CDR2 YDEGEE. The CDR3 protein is CASSLRGSSCNEQFF. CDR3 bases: TGTGCCAGCAGCTTGCGGGGGAGCTCCTGCAATGAGCAGTTCTTC. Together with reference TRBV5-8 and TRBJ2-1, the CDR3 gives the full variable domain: EAGVTQSPTHLIKTRGQQATLRCSPISGHTSVYWYQQALGLGLQFLLWYDEGEERNRGNFPPRFSGRQFPNYSSELNVNALELEDSALYLCASSLRGSSCNEQFFGPGTRLTVL.

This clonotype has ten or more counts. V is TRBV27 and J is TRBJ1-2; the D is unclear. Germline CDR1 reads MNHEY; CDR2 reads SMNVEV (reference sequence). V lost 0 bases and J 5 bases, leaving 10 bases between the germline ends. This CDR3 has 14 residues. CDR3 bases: TGTGCCAGCAGTTTATCAGGATCCAGTTATGGCTACACCTTC. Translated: CASSLSGSSYGYTF.

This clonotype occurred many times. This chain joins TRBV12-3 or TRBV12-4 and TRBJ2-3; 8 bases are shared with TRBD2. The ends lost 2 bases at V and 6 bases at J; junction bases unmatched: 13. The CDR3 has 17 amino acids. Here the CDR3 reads CASSLYPAGDLSDTQYF. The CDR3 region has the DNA TGTGCCAGCAGTTTATACCCAGCGGGGGACCTCAGCGATACGCAGTATTTT.

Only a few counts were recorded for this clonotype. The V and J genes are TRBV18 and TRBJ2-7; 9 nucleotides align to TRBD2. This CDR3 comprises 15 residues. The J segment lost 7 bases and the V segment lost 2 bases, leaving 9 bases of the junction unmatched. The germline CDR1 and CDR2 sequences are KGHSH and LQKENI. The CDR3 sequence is CASSPVNSGRQEQYF. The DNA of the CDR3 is TGTGCCAGCTCACCAGTAAACAGCGGGAGGCAAGAGCAGTACTTC.

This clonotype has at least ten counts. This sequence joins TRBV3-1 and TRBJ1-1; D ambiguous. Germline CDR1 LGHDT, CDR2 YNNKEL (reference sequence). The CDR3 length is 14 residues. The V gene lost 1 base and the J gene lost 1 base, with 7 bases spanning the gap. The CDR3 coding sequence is TGTGCCAGCAGCCAAGTTGCAGGGAACACTGAAGCTTTCTTT. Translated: CASSQVAGNTEAFF.

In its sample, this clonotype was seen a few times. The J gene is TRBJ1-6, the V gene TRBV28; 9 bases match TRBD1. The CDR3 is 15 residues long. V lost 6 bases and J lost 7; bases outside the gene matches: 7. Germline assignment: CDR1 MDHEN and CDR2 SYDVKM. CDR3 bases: TGTGCCAGCAGCAAAACCGGGACAGGGAATTCACCCCTCCACTTT. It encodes CASSKTGTGNSPLHF.

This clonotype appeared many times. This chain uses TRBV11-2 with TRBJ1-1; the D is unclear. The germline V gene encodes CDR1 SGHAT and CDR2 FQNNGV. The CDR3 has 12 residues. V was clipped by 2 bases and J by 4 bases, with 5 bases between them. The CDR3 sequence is CASSLISTEAFF. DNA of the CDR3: TGTGCCAGCAGCTTAATCTCCACTGAAGCTTTCTTT.

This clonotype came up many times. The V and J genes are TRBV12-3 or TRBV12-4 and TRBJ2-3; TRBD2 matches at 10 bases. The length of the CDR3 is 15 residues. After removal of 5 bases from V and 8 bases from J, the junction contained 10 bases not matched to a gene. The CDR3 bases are TGTGCCAGCAGTGTCGGACTAGCGGACTTGTCTACGCAGTATTTT. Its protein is CASSVGLADLSTQYF.